This T cell receptor beta chain is from a study of cytomegalovirus exposure and HLA in healthy donors. The PCR contained 60 Vbeta and 13 Jbeta primers. This table comes from immunoSEQ multiplex PCR, and its TCRdb copy is limited to in-frame clones, with some not included. The sample lists about 130,000 clones, about 66% seen once, with approximately 1.6% in the top ten. The CDR3 is made up of 13 amino acids. Germline values: CDR1 SNHLY, CDR2 FYNNEI. V was trimmed by 7 bases and J by 0 bases, leaving 8 bases between them. As for this clone: Its antigen is still unknown.

The study's findings and limits: The authors later found HLA-associated TCR beta chains more clonally expanded than equally common others.

The specimen was PBMCs. The sequence was collected from a human donor in good health. The V call is TRBV2, the J call TRBJ2-3, with a weak D call TRBD2 (5 bases). This chain's CDR3 is CASTSISTDTQYF. The CDR3 coding sequence is TGTGCCAGCACTAGCATTAGCACAGATACGCAGTATTTT.